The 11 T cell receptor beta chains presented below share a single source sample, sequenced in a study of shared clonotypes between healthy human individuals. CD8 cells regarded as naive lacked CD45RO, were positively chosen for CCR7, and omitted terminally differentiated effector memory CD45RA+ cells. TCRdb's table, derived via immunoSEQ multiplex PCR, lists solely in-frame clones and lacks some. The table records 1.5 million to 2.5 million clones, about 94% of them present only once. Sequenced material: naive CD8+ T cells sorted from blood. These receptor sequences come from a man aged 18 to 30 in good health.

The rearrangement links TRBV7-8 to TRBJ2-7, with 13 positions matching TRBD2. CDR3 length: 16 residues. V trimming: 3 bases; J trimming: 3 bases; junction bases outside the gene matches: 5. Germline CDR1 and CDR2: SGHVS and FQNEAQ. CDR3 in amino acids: CASSLGLAGIFYEQYF. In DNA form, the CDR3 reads TGTGCCAGCAGCTTGGGACTAGCGGGGATTTTCTACGAGCAGTACTTC. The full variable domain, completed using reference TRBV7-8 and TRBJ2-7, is GAGVSQSPRYKVAKRGQDVALRCDPISGHVSLFWYQQALGQGPEFLTYFQNEAQLDKSGLPSDRFFAERPEGSVSTLKIQRTQQEDSAVYLCASSLGLAGIFYEQYFGPGTRLTVT.

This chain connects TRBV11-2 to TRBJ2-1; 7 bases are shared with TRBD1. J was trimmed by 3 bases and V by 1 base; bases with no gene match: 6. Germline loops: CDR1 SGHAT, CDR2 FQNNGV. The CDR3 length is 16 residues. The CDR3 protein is CASSLGLGTDYNEQFF. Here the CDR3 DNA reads TGTGCCAGCAGCTTAGGGCTTGGGACAGACTACAATGAGCAGTTCTTC.

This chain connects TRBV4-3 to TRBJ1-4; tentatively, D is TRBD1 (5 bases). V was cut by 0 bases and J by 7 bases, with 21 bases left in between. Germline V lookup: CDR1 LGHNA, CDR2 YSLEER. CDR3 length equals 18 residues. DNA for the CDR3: TGCGCCAGCAGCCAAGATCCCCCCCCCGGGGCTAGTGGTGAAAAACTGTTTTTT. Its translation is CASSQDPPPGASGEKLFF.

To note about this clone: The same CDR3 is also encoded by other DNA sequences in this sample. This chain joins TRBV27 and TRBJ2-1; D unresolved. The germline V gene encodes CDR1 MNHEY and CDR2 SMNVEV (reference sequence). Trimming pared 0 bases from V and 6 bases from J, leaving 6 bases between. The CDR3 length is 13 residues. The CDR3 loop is CASSLSWGNEQFF. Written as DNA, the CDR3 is TGTGCCAGCAGTTTATCCTGGGGCAATGAGCAGTTCTTC.

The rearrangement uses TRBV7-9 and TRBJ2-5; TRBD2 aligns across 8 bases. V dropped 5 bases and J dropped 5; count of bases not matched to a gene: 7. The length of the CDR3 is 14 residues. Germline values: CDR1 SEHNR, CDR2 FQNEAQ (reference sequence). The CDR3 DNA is TGTGCCAGCAGCCCCCCGGGGGGGGGTGAGACCCAGTACTTC. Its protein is CASSPPGGGETQYF.

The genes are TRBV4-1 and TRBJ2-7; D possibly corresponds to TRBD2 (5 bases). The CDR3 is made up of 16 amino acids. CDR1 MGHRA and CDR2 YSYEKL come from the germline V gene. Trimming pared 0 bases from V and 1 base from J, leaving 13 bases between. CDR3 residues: CASSQEAGGQSYEQYF. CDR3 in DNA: TGCGCCAGCAGCCAAGAGGCGGGCGGTCAATCCTACGAGCAGTACTTC.

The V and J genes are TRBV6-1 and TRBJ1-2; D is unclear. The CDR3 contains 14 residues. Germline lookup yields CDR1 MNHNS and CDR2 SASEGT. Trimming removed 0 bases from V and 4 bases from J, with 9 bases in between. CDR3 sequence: CASSEAASFYGYTF. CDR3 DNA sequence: TGTGCCAGCAGTGAAGCGGCGAGTTTCTATGGCTACACCTTC.

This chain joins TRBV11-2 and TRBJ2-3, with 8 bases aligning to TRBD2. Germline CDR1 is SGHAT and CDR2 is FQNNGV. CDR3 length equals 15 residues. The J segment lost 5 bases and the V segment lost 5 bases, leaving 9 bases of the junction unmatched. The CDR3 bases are TGTGCCAGCAGCCCCACAGCGGGAGCGGGAGATACGCAGTATTTT. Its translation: CASSPTAGAGDTQYF.

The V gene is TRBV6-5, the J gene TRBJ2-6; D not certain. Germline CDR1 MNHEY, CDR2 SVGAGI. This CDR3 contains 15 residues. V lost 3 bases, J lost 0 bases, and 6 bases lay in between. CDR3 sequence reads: CASSYFSSGANVLTF. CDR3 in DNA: TGTGCCAGCAGTTATTTCAGCTCTGGGGCCAACGTCCTGACTTTC.

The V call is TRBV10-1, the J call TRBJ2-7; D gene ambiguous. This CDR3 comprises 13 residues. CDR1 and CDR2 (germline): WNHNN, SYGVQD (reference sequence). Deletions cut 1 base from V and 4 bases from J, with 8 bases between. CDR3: CASSEFEGYEQYF. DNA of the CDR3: TGCGCCAGCAGTGAGTTTGAAGGTTACGAGCAGTACTTC.

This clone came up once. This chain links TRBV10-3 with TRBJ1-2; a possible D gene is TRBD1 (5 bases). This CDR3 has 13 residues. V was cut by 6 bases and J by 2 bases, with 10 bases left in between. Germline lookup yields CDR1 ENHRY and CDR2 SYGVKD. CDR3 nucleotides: TGTGCCATCAGGTTGGACATCAACTATGGCTACACCTTC. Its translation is CAIRLDINYGYTF.